These 27 T cell receptor beta chains originate from one sample sequenced in a study of T cell responses to AZD1222 COVID-19 vaccine. Clones were sequenced by immunoSEQ multiplex PCR, and TCRdb holds only the in-frame ones, with some missing. Among about 70,000 clones, roughly 84% were seen once, and the ten largest hold 9.5% to 10%. This specimen was peripheral blood, taken on day 0 of AZD1222 vaccination. These receptors all stem from an adult in good health.

The rearrangement uses TRBV4-1 and TRBJ2-2; D remains unclear. V lost 3 bases to trimming and J lost 2 bases, with 4 bases between them. The CDR3 contains 13 residues. Germline CDR1 reads MGHRA; CDR2 reads YSYEKL. DNA for the CDR3: TGCGCCAGCAGCCATAAAAACACCGGGGAGCTGTTTTTT. As protein: CASSHKNTGELFF.

V and J are TRBV28 and TRBJ1-2, with 9 bases aligning to TRBD1. The V and J ends lost 8 bases and 4 bases, in that order; junction bases with no gene match: 11. CDR3 length: 15 amino acids. Germline assignment: CDR1 MDHEN and CDR2 SYDVKM. CDR3 sequence (DNA): TGTGCCAGCCAGCTCCCGGGACAGGGCCGCTATGGCTACACCTTC. This translates into CASQLPGQGRYGYTF.

This chain links TRBV7-9 with TRBJ1-2; 8 bases agree with TRBD1. The CDR3 totals 13 residues. Germline V gene sequence: CDR1 SEHNR, CDR2 FQNEAQ (reference sequence). V trimming: 1 base; J trimming: 7 bases; junction bases outside the gene matches: 2. CDR3 bases: TGTGCCAGCAGCTTAGGGGGACAGGTTGGCTACACCTTC. It encodes CASSLGGQVGYTF.

The chain couples TRBV6-2 or TRBV6-3 to TRBJ1-5; no clear D. This CDR3 spans 14 amino acids. Trimming stripped 6 bases from V and 10 bases from J, with 19 bases between. Germline values: CDR1 MNHEY, CDR2 SVGEGT. In nucleotides, the CDR3 is TGTGCCAGCAGCTTCATTCGGGGTCGCCCACCCCAGCATTTT. It is translated as CASSFIRGRPPQHF.

J is TRBJ1-1 and V is TRBV28; maybe TRBD1 (6 bases). Germline V CDR1 and CDR2: MDHEN, SYDVKM. The CDR3 consists of 12 residues. V was cut by 3 bases and J by 10 bases, with 12 bases left in between. CDR3 sequence: CASSLKGVGAFF. The CDR3 DNA reads TGTGCCAGCAGTTTGAAGGGGGTGGGAGCTTTCTTT.

V and J are TRBV28 and TRBJ2-7; a weak D match, TRBD1 (6 bases). V shed 6 bases and J shed 6 bases, with 21 bases lying between them. The length of the CDR3 is 15 residues. From germline, CDR1 is MDHEN and CDR2 SYDVKM. The CDR3 here is CASRLSRGNEGEQYF. In DNA form, the CDR3 reads TGTGCCAGCAGACTTAGCAGGGGAAATGAGGGCGAGCAGTACTTC.

This rearrangement joins TRBV5-1 to TRBJ2-3; D uncertain. CDR3 length: 14 residues. V was cut by 3 bases and J by 2 bases, with 10 bases left in between. Germline V gene sequence: CDR1 SGHRS, CDR2 YFSETQ. The DNA for the CDR3 is TGCGCCAGCAGCTCGGCAGAACCCACAGATACGCAGTATTTT. Its translation is CASSSAEPTDTQYF.

The V and J genes are TRBV10-3 and TRBJ2-3; D is unclear. V was pared by 7 bases and J by 3 bases, with 14 bases between. This CDR3 contains 14 residues. Germline CDR1 is ENHRY and CDR2 is SYGVKD. CDR3 protein: CAITPHPSTDTQYF. The CDR3 nucleotides read TGTGCCATCACTCCTCACCCGTCTACAGATACGCAGTATTTT.

The gene calls are TRBV25-1 and TRBJ2-7; D unresolved. Trimming stripped 1 base from V and 1 base from J, with 11 bases between. This CDR3 comprises 15 residues. Germline values: CDR1 MGHDK, CDR2 SYGVNS. CDR3 in amino acids: CASSELNGFSYEQYF. In DNA, the CDR3 is TGTGCCAGCAGTGAATTAAACGGGTTTTCCTACGAGCAGTACTTC.

A single count supports this clone. The genes are TRBV5-8 and TRBJ2-7, with D hard to call. Germline V gene lookup returns CDR1 SGHTS and CDR2 YDEGEE. Trimming left V 6 bases short and J 2 bases short, with 12 bases between. This CDR3 spans 13 amino acids. CDR3 nucleotide sequence: TGTGCCAGCACCGTGAGACGGACCTACGAGCAGTACTTC. Protein sequence: CASTVRRTYEQYF.

The chain has TRBV19 and TRBJ1-2, with D perhaps matching TRBD1 (5 bases). Germline V CDR1 and CDR2: LNHDA, SQIVND (reference sequence). V was shortened by 5 bases and J by 1 base, with 11 bases between the two germline ends. The CDR3 sequence is 14 residues long. The CDR3 DNA reads as TGTGCCAGTAGTGCCACAGGACTTAACTATGGCTACACCTTC. Protein product: CASSATGLNYGYTF. Full variable domain (outside the CDR3, taken from reference TRBV19 and TRBJ1-2): DGGITQSPKYLFRKEGQNVTLSCEQNLNHDAMYWYRQDPGQGLRLIYYSQIVNDFQKGDIAEGYSVSREKKESFPLTVTSAQKNPTAFYLCASSATGLNYGYTFGSGTRLTVV.

Written as DNA, the CDR3 is TGTGCCACCAAATCAGCACTCGGGAACACTGAAGCTTTCTTT. Protein sequence: CATKSALGNTEAFF. The chain employs TRBV24-1 and TRBJ1-1, with no clear D. Trimming removed 8 bases from V and 1 base from J, with 13 bases in between. Germline CDR1 and CDR2: KGHDR and SFDVKD. There are 14 residues in the CDR3.

The J gene is TRBJ1-6, the V gene TRBV5-8, with D perhaps matching TRBD1 (6 bases). CDR1 and CDR2 from the germline V gene are SGHTS and YDEGEE. The CDR3 is 15 amino acids. V shed 4 bases and J shed 0 bases, with 8 bases lying between them. The CDR3 sequence is CASSEGVSYNSPLHF. The CDR3 region has the DNA TGTGCCAGCAGCGAGGGGGTCTCCTATAATTCACCCCTCCACTTT.

This clone was counted only a few times. V usage is TRBV27 and J usage is TRBJ1-6, with 8 bases aligning to TRBD1. Germline CDR1 reads MNHEY; CDR2 reads SMNVEV (reference sequence). After removal of 4 bases from V and 8 bases from J, the junction contained 4 bases not matched to a gene. This CDR3 is built from 14 residues. CDR3 amino acids: CASSSPGGYSPLHF. CDR3 bases: TGTGCCAGCAGTTCCCCAGGGGGCTATTCACCCCTCCACTTT.

This clone was observed a few times. The chain couples TRBV3-1 (or the pseudogene TRBV3-2) to TRBJ2-5; tentative D call: TRBD2 (6 bases). Germline CDR1 is LGHDT and CDR2 is YNNKEL (reference sequence). The V end was cut by 3 bases, the J end by 5 bases, with 16 bases between. The CDR3 runs to 15 residues. The CDR3 sequence: CASSQAGHAGETQYF. The CDR3, as DNA: TGTGCCAGCAGCCAGGCCGGCCACGCGGGGGAGACCCAGTACTTC.

The J gene is TRBJ1-2, the V gene TRBV2, with TRBD1 identical over 8 bases. Trimming removed 6 bases from V and 10 bases from J; junction bases left unmatched: 13. Germline V gene sequence: CDR1 SNHLY, CDR2 FYNNEI. The CDR3 extends over 14 amino acids. CDR3 DNA sequence: TGTGCCAGCAGGGGATCCACTACAGGGGGTGACTACACCTTC. Residues: CASRGSTTGGDYTF.

The genes are TRBV2 and TRBJ2-1, with D unclear. Trimming shortened V by 3 bases and J by 0 bases, and 12 bases separated the two germline ends. CDR1 and CDR2 (germline): SNHLY, FYNNEI. The CDR3 loop spans 16 amino acids. Here the CDR3 DNA reads TGTGCCAGCAGTGATCGTCGCTTCAGCTCCTACAATGAGCAGTTCTTC. Its translation: CASSDRRFSSYNEQFF.

This chain connects TRBV4-2 to TRBJ2-7, with 13 bases fitting TRBD2. The germline CDR1 and CDR2 sequences are LGHNA and YNFKEQ. The CDR3 runs to 16 residues. The J segment lost 2 bases and the V segment lost 1 base, leaving 2 bases of the junction unmatched. The CDR3 bases are TGTGCCAGCAGCCAAGGGACTAGCGGGGGTACCTACGAGCAGTACTTC. Protein product: CASSQGTSGGTYEQYF.

This clone was detected a few times. The genes are TRBV29-1 and TRBJ1-1; D may be TRBD1 (5 bases). V dropped 7 bases and J dropped 4 bases, with 13 bases sitting between them. The CDR3 has 12 residues. Germline CDR1 and CDR2: SQVTM and ANQGSEA. CDR3 sequence: CSAQDGATEAFF. In nucleotides, the CDR3 is TGCAGCGCCCAGGATGGGGCCACTGAAGCTTTCTTT.

The chain couples TRBV6-2 or TRBV6-3 to TRBJ1-3; D call uncertain. The V end was cut by 6 bases, the J end by 1 base, with 10 bases between. CDR1 and CDR2 (germline): MNHEY, SVGEGT. The CDR3 is made up of 14 amino acids. CDR3 amino acids: CASSVGGSGNTIYF. The CDR3 bases are TGTGCCAGCAGCGTGGGAGGTTCTGGAAACACCATATATTTT.

The chain couples TRBV10-1 to TRBJ2-2, with D possibly being TRBD1 or TRBD2 (5 bases each). V lost 2 bases, J lost 2 bases, and 9 bases lay in between. Germline-derived CDR1 and CDR2 are WNHNN and SYGVQD (reference sequence). This CDR3 spans 15 amino acids. CDR3 residues: CASSEGDVNTGELFF. The CDR3 DNA reads TGCGCCAGCAGTGAGGGGGACGTTAACACCGGGGAGCTGTTTTTT.

The V gene is TRBV6-5, the J gene TRBJ2-6, with D unresolved. The CDR3 has 15 residues. Trimming took 7 bases from V and 0 from J, leaving 10 bases between them. The germline V gene has CDR1 MNHEY and CDR2 SVGAGI. The DNA for the CDR3 is TGTGCCAGCACCTACCGCTCCTCTGGGGCCAACGTCCTGACTTTC. This translates into CASTYRSSGANVLTF.

The V gene is TRBV4-1, the J gene TRBJ1-4, with TRBD1 as a possible D gene (6 bases). The CDR3 sequence is 14 residues long. CDR1 and CDR2 (germline): MGHRA, YSYEKL. Trimming stripped 3 bases from V and 5 bases from J, with 10 bases between. CDR3 coding DNA: TGCGCCAGCAGCCAGACAGGAGTAAATGAAAAACTGTTTTTT. Encoded protein: CASSQTGVNEKLFF.

V usage is TRBV12-3 or TRBV12-4 and J usage is TRBJ2-5; D is perhaps TRBD2 (7 bases). V dropped 8 bases and J dropped 5 bases, with 15 bases sitting between them. The CDR3 has 13 residues. This CDR3 is CASLTGGGETQYF. The DNA for the CDR3 is TGTGCCAGCCTCACGGGGGGCGGGGAGACCCAGTACTTC.

The rearrangement joins TRBV12-3 or TRBV12-4 to TRBJ1-1; D remains unclear. V was clipped by 4 bases and J by 8 bases, with 14 bases between them. CDR3 length: 13 amino acids. The CDR3 reads CASSSNSGSEAFF. The CDR3, as DNA: TGTGCCAGCAGTTCAAACTCGGGATCAGAAGCTTTCTTT.

The rearrangement uses TRBV6-2 or TRBV6-3 and TRBJ2-3; tentatively, D is TRBD1 (5 bases). CDR1 and CDR2 from the germline V gene are MNHEY and SVGEGT. CDR3 length: 12 amino acids. V lost 5 bases, J lost 5 bases, and 8 bases lay in between. CDR3 in DNA: TGTGCCAGCAGTGCCACAGGAGATACGCAGTATTTT. Protein product: CASSATGDTQYF.

This clone appeared a single time. One base away lies a much larger clone, so this may be a sequencing read error. This chain joins TRBV5-4 and TRBJ1-2; 7 bases line up with TRBD1. The CDR3 is 13 residues long. The germline V gene has CDR1 SGHNT and CDR2 YYREEE (reference sequence). J lost 3 bases, V lost 4 bases, and 3 bases had no gene match. CDR3 DNA: TGTGCCAGCAGCCCTGGACAGGACTATGGCTACACCTTC. Its translation: CASSPGQDYGYTF. Supplemented by reference TRBV5-4 and TRBJ1-2, the full variable domain reads ETGVTQSPTHLIKTRGQQVTLRCSSQSGHNTVSWYQQALGQGPQFIFQYYREEENGRGNFPPRFSGLQFPNYSSELNVNALELDDSALYLCASSPGQDYGYTFGSGTRLTVV.